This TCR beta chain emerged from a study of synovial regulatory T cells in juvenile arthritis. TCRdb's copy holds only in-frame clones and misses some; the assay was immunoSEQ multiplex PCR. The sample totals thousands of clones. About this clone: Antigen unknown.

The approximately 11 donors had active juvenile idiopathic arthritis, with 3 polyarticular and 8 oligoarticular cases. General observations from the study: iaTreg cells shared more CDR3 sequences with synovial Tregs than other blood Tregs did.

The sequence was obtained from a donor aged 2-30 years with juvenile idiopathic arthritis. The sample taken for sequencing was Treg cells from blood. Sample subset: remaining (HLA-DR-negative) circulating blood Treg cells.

CDR3 region: CASTPPGQGAHEQYF. J is TRBJ2-7 and V is TRBV28; TCRdb picks TRBD1, but there is no DNA to check that call. This CDR3 is 15 amino acids long. Only the protein sequence is given. Germline-derived CDR1 and CDR2 are MDHEN and SYDVKM. The full variable domain, rest sourced from reference TRBV28 and TRBJ2-7, is DVKVTQSSRYLVKRTGEKVFLECVQDMDHENMFWYRQDPGLGLRLIYFSYDVKMKEKGDIPEGYSVSREKKERFSLILESASTNQTSMYLCASTPPGQGAHEQYFGPGTRLTVT.